Listed below are T cell receptor beta chains from one sample, sequenced in a study of cytomegalovirus exposure and HLA in healthy donors. The repertoire was sequenced with immunoSEQ multiplex PCR; TCRdb's copy has only in-frame clones and lacks some. The table includes approximately 79,000 clones, around 74% detected once. The sequenced sample was PBMCs. These receptors were collected from a boy aged 10-17 years in good health and CMV-seronegative. The conserved cysteine and the conserved F or W are not part of the CDR3 here. D genes are given only for firm matches. Size is omitted from some rows. Given values are once, few, many or a class for expanded clones.

CDR3,length,size,J,V,D
ASSFGGHTDTQY,12,.,TRBJ2-3,TRBV28,.
ASSPGPGGTEAF,12,.,TRBJ1-1,TRBV19,.
AWTKTGFEAF,10,.,TRBJ1-1,TRBV30,.
TSSQDSPGSLLQYEQY,16,.,.,TRBV1,.
ASRGELNTDTQY,12,.,TRBJ2-3,TRBV25-1,.
ASKTRQETQY,10,.,TRBJ2-5,TRBV27,.
SVDEAPF,7,.,TRBJ1-3,TRBV29-1,.
ASSIVGISYEQY,12,.,TRBJ2-7,TRBV19,.
AWSRDSKNYGYT,12,.,TRBJ1-2,TRBV30,TRBD1
ASSSTAYSNQPQH,13,.,TRBJ1-5,TRBV6-5,.
ASSDPRGGETQY,12,.,TRBJ2-5,TRBV6-4,.
ASSLQGATEAF,11,.,TRBJ1-1,TRBV7-9,TRBD1
ASIMERVEQY,10,.,TRBJ2-7,TRBV2,.
ASSVRPNTGELF,12,.,TRBJ2-2,TRBV9,.
ATSRYPPDQGTQPQH,15,.,TRBJ1-5,TRBV15,.
ASSLTGQNSPLH,12,.,TRBJ1-6,TRBV7-3,TRBD1
ASSDRGDEQF,10,few,TRBJ2-1,TRBV7-6,TRBD1
ASSLELSRNTEAF,13,.,TRBJ1-1,TRBV5-4,.
ASSDSGGTGANVLT,14,few,TRBJ2-6,TRBV6-4,TRBD2
ASRLAGGTDTQY,12,.,TRBJ2-3,TRBV27,TRBD2
SVVATYLSYNEQF,13,.,TRBJ2-1,TRBV29-1,.
ASSPQGGEQY,10,.,TRBJ2-7,TRBV5-1,.
ASSARDTPPTEAF,13,few,TRBJ1-1,TRBV9,.
ASSQDLAGVFGELF,14,.,TRBJ2-2,TRBV4-3,TRBD2
ASSVGQDSYNEQF,13,.,TRBJ2-1,TRBV9,.
ASSARTAGDEQF,12,.,TRBJ2-1,TRBV9,.
AWSVEGNTEAF,11,.,TRBJ1-1,TRBV30,.
ASSQGVSYEQY,11,.,TRBJ2-7,TRBV4-2,.
ASSSTATSYEQY,12,.,TRBJ2-7,TRBV7-9,.
ASSEGRPKY,9,.,TRBJ2-3,TRBV10-2,.
ASSLNRAGELF,11,.,TRBJ2-2,TRBV7-3,.
ASSPHPRDTYEQY,13,few,TRBJ2-7,TRBV4-1,.
ASSFYRANQPQH,12,.,TRBJ1-5,TRBV6-6,.
ASSQATASNTEAF,13,.,TRBJ1-1,TRBV4-3,.
ASSAYRQGAWDNEQF,15,.,TRBJ2-1,TRBV6-1,TRBD1
ASSLAPRTGSRNTEAF,16,.,TRBJ1-1,TRBV7-8,TRBD1
ASTGDTGELF,10,few,TRBJ2-2,TRBV2,.
ASSDGAGGEETQY,13,.,TRBJ2-5,TRBV6-4,TRBD1
ASSYGGRYNEQF,12,.,TRBJ2-1,TRBV6-5,.
ASSHNYGYT,9,.,TRBJ1-2,TRBV28,.
ASSSRVLAGGSGDEQF,16,.,TRBJ2-1,TRBV7-2,TRBD2
ATSRGRGYTEAF,12,.,TRBJ1-1,TRBV15,TRBD1
ASSLVGGSNQPQH,13,.,TRBJ1-5,TRBV7-2,.
ASRMTGTGGIYGYT,14,.,TRBJ1-2,TRBV28,TRBD1
ASSLTGGYGDT,11,.,TRBJ1-2,TRBV27,TRBD1
ATSRGGGRLGYT,12,.,TRBJ1-2,TRBV15,.
ASQDRNTEAF,10,once,TRBJ1-1,TRBV19,.
ASRGASGDRNEQF,13,.,TRBJ2-1,TRBV28,.
ASSYLAGDTGELF,13,.,TRBJ2-2,TRBV7-2,TRBD2
ASSSLNSYNEQF,12,.,TRBJ2-1,TRBV19,.
ASSAPGQGADEAF,13,.,TRBJ1-1,TRBV13,TRBD1
ASSSPGLASDNEQF,14,once,TRBJ2-1,TRBV19,.
SALQETQY,8,.,TRBJ2-5,TRBV20-1,.
ASSPPAGAYEQY,12,.,TRBJ2-7,TRBV18,.